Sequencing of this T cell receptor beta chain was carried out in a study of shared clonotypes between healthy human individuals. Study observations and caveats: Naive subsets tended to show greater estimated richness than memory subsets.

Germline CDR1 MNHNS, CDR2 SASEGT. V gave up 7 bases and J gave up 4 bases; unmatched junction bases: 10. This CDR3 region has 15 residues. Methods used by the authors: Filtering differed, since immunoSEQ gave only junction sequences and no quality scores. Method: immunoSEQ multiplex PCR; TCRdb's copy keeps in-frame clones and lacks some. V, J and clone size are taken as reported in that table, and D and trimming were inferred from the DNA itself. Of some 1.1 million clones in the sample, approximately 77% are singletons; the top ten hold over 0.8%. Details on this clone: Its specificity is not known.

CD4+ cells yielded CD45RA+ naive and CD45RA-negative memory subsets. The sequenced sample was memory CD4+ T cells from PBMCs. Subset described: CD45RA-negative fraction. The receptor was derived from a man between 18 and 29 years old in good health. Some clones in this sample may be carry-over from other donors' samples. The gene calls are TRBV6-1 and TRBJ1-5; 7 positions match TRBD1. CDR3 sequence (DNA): TGTGCCAGCAAGGCTAGACAGGGATTTAATCAGCCCCAGCATTTT. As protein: CASKARQGFNQPQHF.